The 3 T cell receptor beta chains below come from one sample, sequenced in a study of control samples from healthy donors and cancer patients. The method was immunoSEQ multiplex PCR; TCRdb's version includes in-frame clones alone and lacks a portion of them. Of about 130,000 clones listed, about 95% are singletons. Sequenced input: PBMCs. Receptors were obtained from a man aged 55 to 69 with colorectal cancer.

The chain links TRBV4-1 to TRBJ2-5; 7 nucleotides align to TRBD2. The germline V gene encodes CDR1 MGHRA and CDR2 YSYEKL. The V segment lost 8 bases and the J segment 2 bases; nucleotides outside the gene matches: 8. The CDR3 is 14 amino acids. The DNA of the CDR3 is TGCGCCAGCGGCCCCTCTAGCGGACAAGAGACCCAGTACTTC. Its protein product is CASGPSSGQETQYF.

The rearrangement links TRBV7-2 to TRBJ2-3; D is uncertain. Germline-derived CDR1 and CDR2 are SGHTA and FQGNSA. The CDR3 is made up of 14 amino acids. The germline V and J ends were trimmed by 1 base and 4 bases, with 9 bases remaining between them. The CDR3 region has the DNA TGTGCCAGCAGCTTAGGAGGCGGCTCAGATACGCAGTATTTT. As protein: CASSLGGGSDTQYF.

The chain's CDR3 is CAWSSGGVIDTQYF. The CDR3 nucleotides are TGTGCCTGGAGTAGCGGGGGGGTCATAGATACGCAGTATTTT. This chain uses TRBV30 with TRBJ2-3, with 10 bases lining up with TRBD2. With 2 bases clipped from V and 5 bases from J, the junction kept 4 bases outside the gene matches. There are 14 residues in the CDR3. The germline gives CDR1 GTSNPN, CDR2 SVGIG (reference sequence).